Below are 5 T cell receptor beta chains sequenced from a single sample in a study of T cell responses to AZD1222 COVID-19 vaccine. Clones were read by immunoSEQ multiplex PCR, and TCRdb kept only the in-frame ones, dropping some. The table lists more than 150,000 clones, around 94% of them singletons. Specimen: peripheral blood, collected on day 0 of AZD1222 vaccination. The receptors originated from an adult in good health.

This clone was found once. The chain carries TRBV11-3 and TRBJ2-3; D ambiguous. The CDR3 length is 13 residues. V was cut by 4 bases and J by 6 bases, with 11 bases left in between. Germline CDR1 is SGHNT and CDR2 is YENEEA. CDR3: CASSSTQRDTQYF. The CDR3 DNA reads TGTGCCAGCAGCTCTACCCAGAGGGATACGCAGTATTTT.

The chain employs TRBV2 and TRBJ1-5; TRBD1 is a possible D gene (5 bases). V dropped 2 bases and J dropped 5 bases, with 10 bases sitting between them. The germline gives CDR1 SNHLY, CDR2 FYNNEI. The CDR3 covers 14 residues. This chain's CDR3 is CASSERAGYQPQHF. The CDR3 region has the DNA TGTGCCAGCAGTGAAAGGGCAGGGTATCAGCCCCAGCATTTT.

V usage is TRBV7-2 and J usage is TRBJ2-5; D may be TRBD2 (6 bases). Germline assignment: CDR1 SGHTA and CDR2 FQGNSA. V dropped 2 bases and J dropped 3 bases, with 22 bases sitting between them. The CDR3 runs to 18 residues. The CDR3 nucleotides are TGTGCCAGCAGCTTATACGATATCGGGGGAGGCCGTGAAGAGACCCAGTACTTC. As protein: CASSLYDIGGGREETQYF.

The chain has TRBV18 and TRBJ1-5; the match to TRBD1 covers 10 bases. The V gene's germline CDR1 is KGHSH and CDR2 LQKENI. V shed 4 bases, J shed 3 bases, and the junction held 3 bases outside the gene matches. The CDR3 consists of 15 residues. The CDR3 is CASSQDRGNNQPQHF. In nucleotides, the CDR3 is TGTGCCAGCTCACAGGACAGGGGGAACAATCAGCCCCAGCATTTT.

The chain's CDR3 is CSVMLDYGYTF. The CDR3 DNA is TGCAGTGTTATGCTCGACTATGGCTACACCTTC. The gene calls are TRBV20-1 and TRBJ1-2; D not certain. Trimming cost V 7 bases and J 3 bases, with 9 bases left between them. The CDR3 has 11 residues. Germline values: CDR1 DFQATT, CDR2 SNEGSKA (reference sequence).